These 19 T cell receptor beta chains were all obtained from the same sample, sequenced in a study of CDR3 diversity in severe acne. TCRdb re-called the PCR reads through MiXCR, storing one row per CDR3 protein. The table has more than 80,000 distinct CDR3 sequences, about half seen once. Sequencing used blood. Receptor source: a male donor with severe acne vulgaris.

Concerning this clonotype itself: This may arise from a read error, as a much more abundant clone is one base away. The V call is TRBV9, the J call TRBJ2-1; 8 bases agree with TRBD2. The CDR3 is made up of 16 amino acids. The trim removed 0 bases at V and 10 bases at J, leaving 12 bases unmatched. Germline V gene sequence: CDR1 SGDLS, CDR2 YYNGEE. CDR3 DNA sequence: TGTGCCAGCAGCGTAGGTGTGGGCGGGGGGATCAGCGAGCAGTTCTTC. This sequence encodes CASSVGVGGGISEQFF.

Ten or more counts support this clonotype. This chain connects TRBV20-1 to TRBJ1-1; no clear D. CDR3 length equals 13 residues. With 1 base removed from V and 4 bases from J, the gap between germline ends came to 10 bases. CDR1 and CDR2 (germline): DFQATT, SNEGSKA (reference sequence). The chain's CDR3 is CSARVIGFTEAFF. The CDR3 DNA follows: TGCAGTGCTAGAGTAATCGGGTTCACTGAAGCTTTCTTT.

Ten or more counts support this clonotype. V usage is TRBV10-1 and J usage is TRBJ2-5; weak D call: TRBD2 (7 bases). V was clipped by 2 bases and J by 5 bases, with 15 bases between them. The CDR3 contains 15 residues. CDR1 and CDR2 (germline): WNHNN, SYGVQD (reference sequence). CDR3 sequence (DNA): TGCGCCAGCAGTGAGGGACGGGGGGCGTGGGAGACCCAGTACTTC. Encoded protein: CASSEGRGAWETQYF.

This clonotype was seen ten or more times. Its ends do not fully match the called genes, so a read error is possible. The chain links TRBV11-2 to TRBJ2-1; D call uncertain. The CDR3 totals 10 residues. Germline CDR1 reads SGHAT; CDR2 reads FQNNGV. In DNA form, the CDR3 reads TGTGCCAGCAGCTTAGACGGCCGGCTCTTC. Encoded protein: CASSLDGRLF.

In the case of this clonotype: The CDR3 does not close with the conserved phenylalanine or tryptophan, likely indicating a read error. The limits of the CDR3 on the DNA are not certain, so only TCRdb's listed CDR3 is given. This chain joins TRBV18 and TRBJ2-3; TRBD1, as called in the table, went unchecked against the DNA. The germline gives CDR1 KGHSH, CDR2 LQKENI. The CDR3 totals 10 residues, both ends included. CDR3 region: CASSPPSGTG.

The CDR3 nucleotides are TGTGCCAGCAGCTTATCGCCTAGCGGGAGGGTGGGTAATGAGCAGTATTTT. This encodes CASSLSPSGRVGNEQYF. The chain has TRBV7-3 and TRBJ2-3, with 12 bases aligning to TRBD2. The germline gives CDR1 SGHTA, CDR2 FQGTGA. V shed 2 bases and J 11 bases; nucleotides not matched to a gene: 14. The CDR3 totals 17 residues.

With respect to this clonotype: One end of the junction varies from germline; a read error may be responsible. The chain uses TRBV4-1 and TRBJ1-6; TRBD1 aligns across 11 bases. The CDR3 loop spans 17 amino acids. Germline CDR1 is MGHRA and CDR2 is YSYEKL. CDR3 loop: CAGSQPPGQGDSSPLHF. DNA for the CDR3: TGCGCCGGCAGCCAGCCTCCGGGACAGGGGGATTCTTCACCCCTCCACTTT.

Many counts were recorded for this clonotype. V gene TRBV7-6 combines with J gene TRBJ2-5, with D tentatively TRBD2 (5 bases). The germline V gene encodes CDR1 SGHVS and CDR2 FNYEAQ. The CDR3 has 13 residues. Trimming took off 4 bases at V and 2 bases at J, with 8 bases between the two ends. For the CDR3, the DNA is TGTGCCAGCAGCTCCTGGGAGCAAGAGACCCAGTACTTC. Amino acid sequence: CASSSWEQETQYF.

The table lists this clonotype with many counts. The chain uses TRBV29-1 and TRBJ2-7, with D tentatively TRBD1 (6 bases). V was pared by 6 bases and J by 3 bases, with 15 bases between. The CDR3 length is 13 residues. CDR1 SQVTM and CDR2 ANQGSEA come from the germline V gene. Here the CDR3 DNA reads TGCAGCGTGATCGGACAGAATAGCTACGAGCAGTACTTC. It translates to CSVIGQNSYEQYF.

The chain combines TRBV5-1 with TRBJ1-1; tentative D call: TRBD1 (5 bases). Trimming cost V 0 bases and J 3 bases, with 9 bases left between them. Germline V gives CDR1 SGHRS, CDR2 YFSETQ. The CDR3 length is 14 residues. The DNA of the CDR3 is TGCGCCAGCAGCTTGGGGGGGGTCGACACTGAAGCTTTCTTT. It is translated as CASSLGGVDTEAFF.

The sample holds a few counts of this clonotype. J is TRBJ1-5 and V is TRBV5-4; maybe TRBD1 (5 bases). V lost 9 bases and J lost 1, with 14 bases in between. The germline V gene has CDR1 SGHNT and CDR2 YYREEE (reference sequence). This CDR3 region has 14 residues. CDR3 amino acids: CAINVGGSNQPQHF. The CDR3, as DNA: TGTGCCATCAATGTGGGGGGAAGCAATCAGCCCCAGCATTTT. Based on the CDR3 plus reference TRBV5-4 and TRBJ1-5, the full variable domain is ETGVTQSPTHLIKTRGQQVTLRCSSQSGHNTVSWYQQALGQGPQFIFQYYREEENGRGNFPPRFSGLQFPNYSSELNVNALELDDSALYLCAINVGGSNQPQHFGDGTRLSIL.

This clonotype has at least ten counts. The chain carries TRBV10-3 and TRBJ2-7, with D tentatively TRBD1 or TRBD2 (5 bases each). With 3 bases removed from V and 6 bases from J, the gap between germline ends came to 9 bases. The germline V gene has CDR1 ENHRY and CDR2 SYGVKD. The CDR3 is 12 amino acids. CDR3 DNA sequence: TGTGCCATCAGTGACCGGGACGCCGAGCAGTACTTC. It specifies CAISDRDAEQYF.

The rearrangement joins TRBV29-1 to TRBJ1-1, with D hard to call. Trimming left V 6 bases short and J 0 bases short, with 11 bases between. This CDR3 spans 13 amino acids. Germline V gene lookup returns CDR1 SQVTM and CDR2 ANQGSEA. The CDR3 bases are TGCAGCGTCGCCGGGATACTGAACACTGAAGCTTTCTTT. This codes for CSVAGILNTEAFF.

This clonotype was detected ten times or more. V usage is TRBV6-2 or TRBV6-3 and J usage is TRBJ1-5, with 9 nucleotides matching TRBD1. CDR3 length: 15 residues. CDR1 is MNHEY, CDR2 SVGEGT, per germline. V shed 7 bases, J shed 1 base, and the junction held 5 bases outside the gene matches. For the CDR3, the DNA is TGTGCCAGCAAATTCGGACAGGGGAGCAATCAGCCCCAGCATTTT. The encoded protein is CASKFGQGSNQPQHF.

This clonotype was counted at least ten times. This chain links TRBV20-1 with TRBJ1-4; unclear D gene. The CDR3 length is 13 residues. Deletions cut 3 bases from V and 4 bases from J, with 9 bases between. Germline values: CDR1 DFQATT, CDR2 SNEGSKA (reference sequence). The CDR3 sequence: CSARSAFNEKLFF. The CDR3 DNA follows: TGCAGTGCTAGGTCTGCCTTTAATGAAAAACTGTTTTTT.

This clonotype has only a few counts. This sequence joins TRBV7-9 and TRBJ1-1; the match to TRBD1 covers 8 bases. The CDR3 has 13 amino acids. The ends lost 5 bases at V and 1 base at J; junction bases unmatched: 0. Germline V lookup: CDR1 SEHNR, CDR2 FQNEAQ (reference sequence). CDR3 in DNA: TGTGCCAGCAGCGGACAGGGGAACACTGAAGCTTTCTTT. This codes for CASSGQGNTEAFF. The full variable domain, in which reference TRBV7-9 and TRBJ1-1 provide the parts outside the CDR3, is DTGVSQNPRHKITKRGQNVTFRCDPISEHNRLYWYRQTLGQGPEFLTYFQNEAQLEKSRLLSDRFSAERPKGSFSTLEIQRTEQGDSAMYLCASSGQGNTEAFFGQGTRLTVV.

About this clonotype itself: A read error may account for a junction end that differs from germline. The chain recombines TRBV7-3 with TRBJ1-1; weak D call: TRBD1 (6 bases). CDR1 SGHTA and CDR2 FQGTGA come from the germline V gene. The CDR3 has 15 amino acids. This chain's CDR3 is CASSPTGGANTEALF. As DNA, the CDR3 is TGTGCCAGCAGCCCCACCGGGGGGGCGAACACTGAAGCTCTCTTT.

Many counts were recorded for this clonotype. The chain employs TRBV12-3 or TRBV12-4 and TRBJ2-3, with 12 bases identical to TRBD2. With V trimmed by 5 bases and J by 1 base, 4 bases remained unmatched. The CDR3 has 16 residues. CDR3 region: CASSKTSGSGTDTQYF. DNA for the CDR3: TGTGCCAGCAGTAAGACTAGCGGGAGCGGCACAGATACGCAGTATTTT.

The sample holds many counts of this clonotype. The V call is TRBV6-5, the J call TRBJ2-5, with D possibly TRBD1 on 7 matching bases. The CDR3 is made up of 14 amino acids. The germline gives CDR1 MNHEY, CDR2 SVGAGI. Trimming removed 0 bases at V and 10 bases at J, with 15 bases between. The CDR3 nucleotides read TGTGCCAGCAGTTACTCGGTCGGAGGGGGCAACCAGTACTTC. Translation gives CASSYSVGGGNQYF.